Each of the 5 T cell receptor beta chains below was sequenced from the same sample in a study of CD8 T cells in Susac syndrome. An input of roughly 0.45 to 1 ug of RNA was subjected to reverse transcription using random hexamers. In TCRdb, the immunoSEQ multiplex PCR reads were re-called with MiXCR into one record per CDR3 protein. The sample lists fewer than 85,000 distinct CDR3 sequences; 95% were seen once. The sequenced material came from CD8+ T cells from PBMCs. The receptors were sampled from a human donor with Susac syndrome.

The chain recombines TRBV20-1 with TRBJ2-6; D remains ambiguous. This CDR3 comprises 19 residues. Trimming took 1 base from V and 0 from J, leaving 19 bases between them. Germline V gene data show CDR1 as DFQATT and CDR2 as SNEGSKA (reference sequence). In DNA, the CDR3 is TGCAGTGCTAGAGCAGAACGGACCTACCGCGCCTCTGGGGCCAACGTCCTGACTTTC. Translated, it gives CSARAERTYRASGANVLTF.

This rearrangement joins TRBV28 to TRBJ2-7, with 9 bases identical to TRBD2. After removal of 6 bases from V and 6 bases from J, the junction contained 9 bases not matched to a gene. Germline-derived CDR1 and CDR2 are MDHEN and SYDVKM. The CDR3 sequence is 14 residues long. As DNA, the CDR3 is TGTGCCAGCAGGGGACTAGCAGGGAATCGCGAGCAGTACTTC. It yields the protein CASRGLAGNREQYF.

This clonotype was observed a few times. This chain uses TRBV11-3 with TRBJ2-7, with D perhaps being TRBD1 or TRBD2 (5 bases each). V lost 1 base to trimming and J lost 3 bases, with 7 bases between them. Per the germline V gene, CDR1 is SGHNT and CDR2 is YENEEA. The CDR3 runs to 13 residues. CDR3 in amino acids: CASSLGDGYEQYF. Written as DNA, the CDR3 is TGTGCCAGCAGCTTAGGGGACGGCTACGAGCAGTACTTC.

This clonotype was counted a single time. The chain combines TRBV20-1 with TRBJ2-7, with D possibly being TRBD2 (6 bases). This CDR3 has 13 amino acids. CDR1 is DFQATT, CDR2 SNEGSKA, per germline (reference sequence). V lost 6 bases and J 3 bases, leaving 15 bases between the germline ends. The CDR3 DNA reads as TGCAGTGCCCCCAGGGAGGACGGCTACGAGCAGTACTTC. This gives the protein CSAPREDGYEQYF.

The CDR3 here is CASSQDRLETNYEQYF. The CDR3 coding sequence is TGTGCCAGCAGCCAAGACCGCCTGGAGACAAACTACGAGCAGTACTTC. This chain uses TRBV4-2 with TRBJ2-7, with D hard to call. CDR1 is LGHNA and CDR2 is YNFKEQ in the germline V gene. V was trimmed by 0 bases and J by 3 bases, leaving 15 bases between them. CDR3 length: 16 amino acids.